A selection of T cell receptor beta chains follows, all from one sample in a study of T cells in localized non-small cell lung cancer. Profiling relied on immunoSEQ multiplex PCR, and the TCRdb table lists in-frame clones only, not all of them. The sample lists 1,100 to 1,500 clones; roughly 24% were seen once. Specimen: lung tumor tissue, collected before any cancer treatment. The receptors here all came from a male donor older than 55 with stage II lung adenocarcinoma. The CDR3 runs from the conserved cysteine through the conserved F or W. A D gene is named only where the DNA matches it firmly. Expanded clones get a size class; other rows say once, few or many, or leave the size out.

clone_size: few
d_call: .
j_call: TRBJ2-7
v_call: TRBV28
cdr3_aa: CASSFGQGSTYEQYF
cdr3_nt: TGTGCCAGCAGTTTTGGCCAGGGGTCTACCTACGAGCAGTACTTC

clone_size: few
d_call: .
j_call: TRBJ2-6
v_call: TRBV4-1
cdr3_aa: CASSHGTDGANVLTF
cdr3_nt: TGCGCCAGCAGCCACGGGACTGATGGGGCCAACGTCCTGACTTTC

clone_size: few
d_call: .
j_call: TRBJ1-3
v_call: TRBV7-4
cdr3_aa: CASSLGSGNTIYF
cdr3_nt: TGTGCCAGCAGCTTAGGCTCTGGAAACACCATATATTTT

clone_size: .
d_call: .
j_call: TRBJ1-4
v_call: TRBV5-1
cdr3_aa: CASSLNAGGFTQLFF
cdr3_nt: TGCGCCAGCAGCTTGAATGCGGGGGGCTTTACGCAACTGTTTTTT

clone_size: .
d_call: TRBD2
j_call: TRBJ2-5
v_call: TRBV11-3
cdr3_aa: CASSYSLASGDEYF
cdr3_nt: TGTGCCAGCAGCTACTCACTGGCTAGCGGCGACGAGTACTTC

clone_size: .
d_call: .
j_call: TRBJ1-1
v_call: TRBV9
cdr3_aa: CASSVGGANTEAFF
cdr3_nt: TGTGCCAGCAGCGTTGGCGGCGCTAACACTGAAGCTTTCTTT

clone_size: few
d_call: .
j_call: TRBJ2-3
v_call: TRBV9
cdr3_aa: CASSATYREGGDTQYF
cdr3_nt: TGTGCCAGCAGCGCGACTTACAGGGAAGGAGGAGATACGCAGTATTTT

clone_size: .
d_call: .
j_call: TRBJ1-3
v_call: TRBV11-3
cdr3_aa: CASSLRVSGNTIYF
cdr3_nt: TGTGCCAGCAGCTTGAGGGTCTCTGGAAACACCATATATTTT

clone_size: few
d_call: TRBD1
j_call: TRBJ2-7
v_call: TRBV11-3
cdr3_aa: CASSPDRGPTYEQYF
cdr3_nt: TGTGCCAGCAGCCCCGACAGGGGGCCTACCTACGAGCAGTACTTC

clone_size: few
d_call: .
j_call: TRBJ2-1
v_call: TRBV9
cdr3_aa: CASSVGGGPYNEQFF
cdr3_nt: TGTGCCAGCAGCGTAGGCGGAGGGCCGTACAATGAGCAGTTCTTC

clone_size: .
d_call: TRBD1
j_call: TRBJ2-1
v_call: TRBV11-3
cdr3_aa: CASSETGTGYNEQFF
cdr3_nt: TGTGCCAGCAGTGAAACTGGGACAGGTTACAATGAGCAGTTCTTC

clone_size: medium-sized
d_call: .
j_call: TRBJ2-7
v_call: TRBV6-8
cdr3_aa: CASSYSTENSPYEQYF
cdr3_nt: TGTGCCAGCAGTTACTCGACGGAGAACAGTCCCTACGAGCAGTACTTC

clone_size: .
d_call: .
j_call: TRBJ2-3
v_call: TRBV16
cdr3_aa: CASSQVPDTQYF
cdr3_nt: TGTGCCAGCAGCCAAGTCCCAGATACGCAGTATTTT

clone_size: .
d_call: .
j_call: TRBJ1-2
v_call: TRBV15
cdr3_aa: CATSRDVGLDGYTF
cdr3_nt: TGTGCCACCAGCAGAGATGTGGGCCTTGATGGCTACACCTTC

clone_size: few
d_call: .
j_call: TRBJ1-1
v_call: TRBV6-8
cdr3_aa: CASSYWEGRMNTEAFF
cdr3_nt: TGTGCCAGCAGTTATTGGGAAGGGAGAATGAACACTGAAGCTTTCTTT

clone_size: .
d_call: TRBD1
j_call: TRBJ1-2
v_call: TRBV11-3
cdr3_aa: CASSPGQGNYGYTF
cdr3_nt: TGTGCCAGCAGCCCAGGACAGGGCAACTATGGCTACACCTTC

clone_size: .
d_call: .
j_call: TRBJ1-1
v_call: TRBV9
cdr3_aa: CATTSGPRNTEAFF
cdr3_nt: TGTGCCACCACCTCCGGGCCTAGGAATACTGAAGCTTTCTTT

clone_size: few
d_call: TRBD1
j_call: TRBJ1-2
v_call: TRBV11-3
cdr3_aa: CASSRGQGDYGYTF
cdr3_nt: TGTGCCAGCAGCAGGGGACAGGGGGACTATGGCTACACCTTC

clone_size: .
d_call: .
j_call: TRBJ1-5
v_call: TRBV7-2
cdr3_aa: CASSPEMDQPQHF
cdr3_nt: TGTGCCAGCAGCCCAGAGATGGATCAGCCCCAGCATTTT

clone_size: .
d_call: .
j_call: TRBJ2-7
v_call: TRBV14
cdr3_aa: CASSQSYGRQYEQYF
cdr3_nt: TGTGCCAGCAGCCAATCCTACGGGAGACAGTACGAGCAGTACTTC

clone_size: few
d_call: .
j_call: TRBJ2-2
v_call: TRBV1
cdr3_aa: CASSQVRASGFVSNTGELFF
cdr3_nt: TGCGCCAGCAGCCAAGTTAGGGCTAGCGGGTTTGTCTCGAACACCGGGGAGCTGTTTTTT

clone_size: .
d_call: .
j_call: TRBJ2-7
v_call: TRBV30
cdr3_aa: CAWSPTGDEQYF
cdr3_nt: TGTGCCTGGAGCCCAACAGGAGACGAGCAGTACTTC

clone_size: medium-sized
d_call: .
j_call: TRBJ2-6
v_call: TRBV9
cdr3_aa: CASSESLTASNSGANVLTF
cdr3_nt: TGTGCCAGCAGTGAAAGTCTGACAGCCTCGAACTCTGGGGCCAACGTCCTGACTTTC

clone_size: .
d_call: TRBD2
j_call: TRBJ2-3
v_call: TRBV28
cdr3_aa: CASSLSQAGAWADTQYF
cdr3_nt: TGTGCCAGCAGTTTATCTCAAGCGGGAGCGTGGGCAGATACGCAGTATTTT

clone_size: .
d_call: .
j_call: TRBJ1-5
v_call: TRBV29-1
cdr3_aa: CSVSSGNQPQHF
cdr3_nt: TGCAGCGTTAGCTCCGGCAATCAGCCCCAGCATTTT

clone_size: .
d_call: TRBD1
j_call: TRBJ1-2
v_call: TRBV28
cdr3_aa: CASRSGTGVGYTF
cdr3_nt: TGTGCCAGCAGATCCGGGACAGGGGTCGGCTACACCTTC

clone_size: .
d_call: TRBD1
j_call: TRBJ1-2
v_call: TRBV15
cdr3_aa: CATSRGQVRPGYTF
cdr3_nt: TGTGCCACCAGCAGGGGACAGGTCCGGCCTGGCTACACCTTC

clone_size: .
d_call: .
j_call: TRBJ2-1
v_call: TRBV6-8
cdr3_aa: CANKTGNNYNEQFF
cdr3_nt: TGTGCCAACAAGACCGGGAATAACTACAATGAGCAGTTCTTC

clone_size: few
d_call: TRBD1
j_call: TRBJ1-4
v_call: TRBV5-1
cdr3_aa: CASSLRTGLGANEKLFF
cdr3_nt: TGCGCCAGCAGCCTTAGGACAGGGCTGGGAGCTAATGAAAAACTGTTTTTT

clone_size: few
d_call: TRBD1
j_call: TRBJ2-7
v_call: TRBV11-3
cdr3_aa: CASAAQGKISYEQYF
cdr3_nt: TGTGCCAGCGCTGCACAGGGGAAAATCTCCTACGAGCAGTACTTC

clone_size: .
d_call: .
j_call: TRBJ2-1
v_call: TRBV25-1
cdr3_aa: CASSGDLPIYNEQFF
cdr3_nt: TGTGCCAGCAGTGGTGATCTCCCCATATACAATGAGCAGTTCTTC

clone_size: medium-sized
d_call: .
j_call: TRBJ2-7
v_call: TRBV7-1
cdr3_aa: CASSRDGTYEQYF
cdr3_nt: TGTGCCAGCAGCCGAGACGGAACCTACGAGCAGTACTTC

clone_size: .
d_call: .
j_call: TRBJ1-3
v_call: TRBV2
cdr3_aa: CASRWQGSRNTIYF
cdr3_nt: TGTGCCAGCCGATGGCAGGGGAGTAGAAACACCATATATTTT

clone_size: few
d_call: .
j_call: TRBJ1-2
v_call: TRBV28
cdr3_aa: CASSYPGAYGYTF
cdr3_nt: TGTGCCAGCAGTTATCCGGGCGCCTATGGCTACACCTTC

clone_size: few
d_call: TRBD1
j_call: TRBJ1-2
v_call: TRBV6-8
cdr3_aa: CAADRGIDGYTF
cdr3_nt: TGTGCCGCGGACAGGGGAATAGATGGCTACACCTTC

clone_size: few
d_call: TRBD2
j_call: TRBJ2-7
v_call: TRBV7-6
cdr3_aa: CASSRQLADASAQYF
cdr3_nt: TGTGCCAGCAGCCGTCAACTAGCGGATGCATCGGCGCAGTACTTC

clone_size: few
d_call: TRBD2
j_call: TRBJ2-5
v_call: TRBV11-3
cdr3_aa: CASRLGLAGDIGSETQYF
cdr3_nt: TGTGCCAGCAGGCTGGGACTAGCGGGAGACATAGGGAGTGAGACCCAGTACTTC

clone_size: .
d_call: .
j_call: TRBJ2-5
v_call: TRBV15
cdr3_aa: CATSARDFQETQYF
cdr3_nt: TGTGCCACCAGCGCCCGGGACTTCCAAGAGACCCAGTACTTC

clone_size: few
d_call: .
j_call: TRBJ2-7
v_call: TRBV28
cdr3_aa: CASSFPDFGYEQYF
cdr3_nt: TGTGCCAGCAGTTTCCCCGACTTTGGGTACGAGCAGTACTTC

clone_size: few
d_call: .
j_call: TRBJ1-1
v_call: TRBV28
cdr3_aa: CASSLRSFNTEAFF
cdr3_nt: TGTGCCAGCAGTTTACGATCCTTCAACACTGAAGCTTTCTTT

clone_size: .
d_call: .
j_call: TRBJ2-7
v_call: TRBV4-1
cdr3_aa: CASSQDAGATSSSYEQYF
cdr3_nt: TGCGCCAGCAGCCAAGACGCGGGGGCTACGAGTAGCTCCTACGAGCAGTACTTC

clone_size: .
d_call: .
j_call: TRBJ2-7
v_call: TRBV9
cdr3_aa: CASSAGGQSYEQYF
cdr3_nt: TGTGCCAGCAGCGCCGGAGGACAAAGCTACGAGCAGTACTTC

clone_size: .
d_call: TRBD2
j_call: TRBJ2-4
v_call: TRBV18
cdr3_aa: CASSPRGGRNIQYF
cdr3_nt: TGTGCCAGCTCACCAAGGGGAGGGAGAAACATTCAGTACTTC

clone_size: few
d_call: .
j_call: TRBJ1-5
v_call: TRBV1
cdr3_aa: CASSRTGDGLRLDSNQPQHF
cdr3_nt: TGCGCCAGCAGCCGCACGGGGGATGGGTTAAGACTGGATAGCAATCAGCCCCAGCATTTT

clone_size: .
d_call: TRBD1
j_call: TRBJ1-4
v_call: TRBV11-3
cdr3_aa: CASSLSRDRGGEKLFF
cdr3_nt: TGTGCCAGCAGCTTGAGCAGGGACAGGGGCGGGGAAAAACTGTTTTTT

clone_size: .
d_call: .
j_call: TRBJ1-1
v_call: TRBV30
cdr3_aa: CAWMMEAGRRRTNTEAFF
cdr3_nt: TGTGCCTGGATGATGGAGGCAGGGCGGAGGCGGACGAACACTGAAGCTTTCTTT

clone_size: .
d_call: TRBD1
j_call: TRBJ2-7
v_call: TRBV5-1
cdr3_aa: CASSRNPPGTAPYEQYF
cdr3_nt: TGCGCCAGCAGCCGGAATCCCCCCGGGACAGCCCCCTACGAGCAGTACTTC

clone_size: few
d_call: .
j_call: TRBJ2-3
v_call: TRBV11-3
cdr3_aa: CASSLISVTYSTDTQYF
cdr3_nt: TGTGCCAGCAGCTTGATTTCGGTGACCTATAGCACAGATACGCAGTATTTT

clone_size: .
d_call: .
j_call: TRBJ2-3
v_call: TRBV19
cdr3_aa: CASSPRQIRNTQYF
cdr3_nt: TGTGCCAGTAGTCCCAGACAGATACGGAATACGCAGTATTTT

clone_size: .
d_call: .
j_call: TRBJ1-2
v_call: TRBV28
cdr3_aa: CASSLSGRAKDGYTF
cdr3_nt: TGTGCCAGCAGTCTATCGGGCAGGGCCAAGGATGGCTACACCTTC

clone_size: few
d_call: .
j_call: TRBJ1-2
v_call: TRBV6-8
cdr3_aa: CASSYSILGDGYGYTF
cdr3_nt: TGTGCCAGCAGTTACTCTATTTTGGGAGATGGCTATGGCTACACCTTC

clone_size: .
d_call: .
j_call: TRBJ1-5
v_call: TRBV25-1
cdr3_aa: CASSELRPKEGNQPQHF
cdr3_nt: TGTGCCAGCAGTGAACTCAGACCCAAAGAGGGCAATCAGCCCCAGCATTTT

clone_size: large
d_call: .
j_call: TRBJ1-1
v_call: TRBV28
cdr3_aa: CASSFSGNTEAFF
cdr3_nt: TGTGCCAGCAGTTTTTCAGGGAACACTGAAGCTTTCTTT

clone_size: few
d_call: .
j_call: TRBJ2-1
v_call: TRBV11-3
cdr3_aa: CASSLGGGIYNEQFF
cdr3_nt: TGTGCCAGCAGCTTAGGAGGCGGGATCTACAATGAGCAGTTCTTC

clone_size: few
d_call: .
j_call: TRBJ1-1
v_call: TRBV30
cdr3_aa: CAWSGREMWDTEAFF
cdr3_nt: TGTGCCTGGAGTGGCCGAGAAATGTGGGACACTGAAGCTTTCTTT

clone_size: few
d_call: .
j_call: TRBJ1-2
v_call: TRBV5-1
cdr3_aa: CASSRSTVRGGYTF
cdr3_nt: TGCGCCAGCAGCCGTAGTACAGTTCGGGGCGGCTACACCTTC

clone_size: .
d_call: TRBD2
j_call: TRBJ2-1
v_call: TRBV29-1
cdr3_aa: CSAGTSGAHEQFF
cdr3_nt: TGCAGCGCAGGGACTAGCGGGGCCCATGAGCAGTTCTTC

clone_size: few
d_call: TRBD2
j_call: TRBJ2-2
v_call: TRBV6-8
cdr3_aa: CAGGDSNTGELFF
cdr3_nt: TGTGCCGGGGGGGATTCTAACACCGGGGAGCTGTTTTTT

clone_size: few
d_call: TRBD1
j_call: TRBJ2-7
v_call: TRBV11-3
cdr3_aa: CASSLLSGDRVYEQYF
cdr3_nt: TGTGCCAGCAGCTTGTTATCCGGGGACAGGGTCTACGAGCAGTACTTC

clone_size: few
d_call: .
j_call: TRBJ2-2
v_call: TRBV6-8
cdr3_aa: CATRGGDANTGELFF
cdr3_nt: TGTGCCACTAGGGGCGGAGACGCGAACACCGGGGAGCTGTTTTTT